This TCR beta chain was documented in a study of T cell responses to AZD1222 COVID-19 vaccine. Study background: Second-dose groups at about 4 or about 12 weeks were pooled. Whole-study findings and limits: After two AZD1222 doses, spike-specific TCR breadth and depth rose versus day 0. Reports say nearly half of spike-specific TCRs go after unmutated variant regions. Just six people given AZD1222 tested seropositive at baseline.

Germline CDR1 LNHNV, CDR2 YYDKDF (reference sequence). The length of the CDR3 is 13 residues. With 6 bases removed from V and 2 bases from J, the gap between germline ends came to 10 bases. On this clone itself: Its target is unknown.

Data came from immunoSEQ multiplex PCR; TCRdb stores just in-frame clones and leaves some out. Counted here are 120,000 or so clones, about nine tenths occurring once; the ten biggest clones make up around 6.9%. The receptor comes from an adult in good health. The chain recombines TRBV15 with TRBJ1-2, with D maybe TRBD1 (6 bases). This sample comprised peripheral blood, obtained on day 0 of AZD1222 vaccination. In DNA, the CDR3 is TGTGCCACCAGTCCGCAGGGGAACTATGGCTACACCTTC. The encoded protein is CATSPQGNYGYTF.